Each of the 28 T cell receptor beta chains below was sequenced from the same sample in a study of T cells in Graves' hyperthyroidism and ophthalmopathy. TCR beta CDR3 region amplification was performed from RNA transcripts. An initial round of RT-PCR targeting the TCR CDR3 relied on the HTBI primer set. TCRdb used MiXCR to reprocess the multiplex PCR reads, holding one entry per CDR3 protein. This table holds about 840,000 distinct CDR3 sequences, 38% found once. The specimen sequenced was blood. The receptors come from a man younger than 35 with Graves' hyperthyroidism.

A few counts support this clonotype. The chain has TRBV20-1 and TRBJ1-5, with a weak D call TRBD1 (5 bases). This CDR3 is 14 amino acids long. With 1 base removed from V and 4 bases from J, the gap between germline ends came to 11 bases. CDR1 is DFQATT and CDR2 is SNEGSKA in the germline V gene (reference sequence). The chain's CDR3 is CSARGAGLNQPQHF. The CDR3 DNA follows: TGCAGTGCTAGAGGGGCAGGGCTAAATCAGCCCCAGCATTTT.

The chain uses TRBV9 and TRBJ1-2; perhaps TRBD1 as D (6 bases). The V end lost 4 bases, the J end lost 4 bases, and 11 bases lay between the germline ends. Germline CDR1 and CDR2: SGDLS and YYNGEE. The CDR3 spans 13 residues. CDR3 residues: CASSMTGGYGYTF. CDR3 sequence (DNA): TGTGCCAGCAGCATGACAGGAGGCTATGGCTACACCTTC.

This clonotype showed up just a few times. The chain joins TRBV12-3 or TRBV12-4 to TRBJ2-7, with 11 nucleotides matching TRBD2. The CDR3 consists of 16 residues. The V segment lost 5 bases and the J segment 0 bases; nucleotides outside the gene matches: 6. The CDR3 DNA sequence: TGTGCCAGCAGTGGTTTCGGACTAGCGGGCTCCTACGAGCAGTACTTC. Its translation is CASSGFGLAGSYEQYF.

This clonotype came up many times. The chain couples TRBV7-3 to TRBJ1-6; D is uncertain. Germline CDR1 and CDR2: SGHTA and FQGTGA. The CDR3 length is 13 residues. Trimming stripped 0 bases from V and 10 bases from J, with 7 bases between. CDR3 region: CASSLTGESPLHF. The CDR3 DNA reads TGTGCCAGCAGCTTAACAGGAGAGTCACCCCTCCACTTT.

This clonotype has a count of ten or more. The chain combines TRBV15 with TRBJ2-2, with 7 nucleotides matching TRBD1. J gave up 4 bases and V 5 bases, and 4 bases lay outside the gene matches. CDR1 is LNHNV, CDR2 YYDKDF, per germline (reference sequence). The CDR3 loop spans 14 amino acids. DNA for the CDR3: TGTGCCACCAGCGCAGGGACAGTCACCGGGGAGCTGTTTTTT. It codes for CATSAGTVTGELFF.

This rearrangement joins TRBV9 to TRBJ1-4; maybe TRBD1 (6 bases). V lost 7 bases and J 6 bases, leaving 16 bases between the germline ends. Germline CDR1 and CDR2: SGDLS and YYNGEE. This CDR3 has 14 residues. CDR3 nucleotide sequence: TGTGCCAGCTCACGGGGGCGAGAGGATGAAAAACTGTTTTTT. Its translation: CASSRGREDEKLFF.

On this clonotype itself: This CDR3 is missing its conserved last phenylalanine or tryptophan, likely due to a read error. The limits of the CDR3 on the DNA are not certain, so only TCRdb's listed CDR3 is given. Here the CDR3 reads CSVGRGQGNY. This rearrangement joins TRBV29-1 to TRBJ1-1; the table's D call TRBD1 went unverified against the DNA. The germline gives CDR1 SQVTM, CDR2 ANQGSEA. Ends included, the CDR3 has 10 residues.

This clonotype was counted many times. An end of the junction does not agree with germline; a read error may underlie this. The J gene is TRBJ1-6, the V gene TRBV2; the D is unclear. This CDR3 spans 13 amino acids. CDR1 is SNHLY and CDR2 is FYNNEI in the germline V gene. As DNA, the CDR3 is TGTGCCAGCAGTTTCTCCGATAATTCACCCCTCCACTTT. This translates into CASSFSDNSPLHF.

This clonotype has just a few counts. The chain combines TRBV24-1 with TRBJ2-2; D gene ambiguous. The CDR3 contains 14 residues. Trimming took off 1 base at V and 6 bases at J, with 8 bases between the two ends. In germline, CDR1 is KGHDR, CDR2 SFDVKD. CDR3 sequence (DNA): TGTGCCACCAGTGATTTATACGGGTCCGGGGAGCTGTTTTTT. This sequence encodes CATSDLYGSGELFF.

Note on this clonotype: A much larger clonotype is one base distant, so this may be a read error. The CDR3 nucleotides read TGTGCCAGCGGGGTGGACGCGCCCAATTCACCCCTCCACTTT. Translated: CASGVDAPNSPLHF. The chain joins TRBV9 to TRBJ1-6; D unresolved. V lost 7 bases, J lost 7 bases, and 15 bases lay in between. The germline CDR1 and CDR2 sequences are SGDLS and YYNGEE. The CDR3 runs 14 residues.

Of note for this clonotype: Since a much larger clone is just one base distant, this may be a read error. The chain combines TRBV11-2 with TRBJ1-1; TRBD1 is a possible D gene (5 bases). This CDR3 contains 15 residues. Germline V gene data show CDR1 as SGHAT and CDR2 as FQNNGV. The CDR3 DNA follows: TGTCCCAGCAGTGGGTTGGTCGGGGCGTACACTGAAGCTTTCTTT. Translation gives CPSSGLVGAYTEAFF.

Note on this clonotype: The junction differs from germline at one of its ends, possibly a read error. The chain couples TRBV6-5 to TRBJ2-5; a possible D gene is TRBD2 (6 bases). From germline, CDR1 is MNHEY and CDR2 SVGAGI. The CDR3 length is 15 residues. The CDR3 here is CASSLLAGRGETRYF. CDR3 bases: TGTGCCAGCAGTCTCTTGGCAGGGCGGGGTGAGACCCGGTACTTC.

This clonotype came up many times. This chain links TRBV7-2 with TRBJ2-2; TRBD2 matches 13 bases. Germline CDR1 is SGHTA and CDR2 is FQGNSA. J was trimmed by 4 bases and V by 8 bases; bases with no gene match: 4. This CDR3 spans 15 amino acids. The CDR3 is CASRGTSGATGELFF. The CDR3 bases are TGTGCCAGCCGCGGGACTAGCGGGGCCACCGGGGAGCTGTTTTTT.

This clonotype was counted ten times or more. CDR3 nucleotide sequence: TGTGCCACCAGCAAATCCAGAGGGAACACCGGGGAGCTGTTTTTT. It translates to CATSKSRGNTGELFF. This chain links TRBV15 with TRBJ2-2; D gene uncertain. Trimming shortened V by 4 bases and J by 1 base, and 10 bases separated the two germline ends. From germline, CDR1 is LNHNV and CDR2 YYDKDF (reference sequence). CDR3 size: 15 residues.

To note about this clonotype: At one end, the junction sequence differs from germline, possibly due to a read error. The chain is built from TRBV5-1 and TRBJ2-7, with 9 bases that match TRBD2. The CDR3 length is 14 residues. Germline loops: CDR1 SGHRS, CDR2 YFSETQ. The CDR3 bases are TGTGCCAGCAGCGTTCGGACTAGCGTCTACGAGCAGTACTTC. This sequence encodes CASSVRTSVYEQYF.

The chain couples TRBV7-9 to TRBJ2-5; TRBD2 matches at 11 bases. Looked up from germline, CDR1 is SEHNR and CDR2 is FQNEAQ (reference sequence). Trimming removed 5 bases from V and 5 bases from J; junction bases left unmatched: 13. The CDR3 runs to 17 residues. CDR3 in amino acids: CASSLLLELAGGETQYF. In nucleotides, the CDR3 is TGTGCCAGCAGCCTTCTTCTTGAGTTAGCGGGAGGGGAGACCCAGTACTTC.

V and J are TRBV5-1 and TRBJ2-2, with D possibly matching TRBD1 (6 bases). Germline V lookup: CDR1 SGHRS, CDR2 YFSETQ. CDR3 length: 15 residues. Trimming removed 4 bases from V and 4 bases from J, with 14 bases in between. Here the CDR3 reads CASSILQGFTGELFF. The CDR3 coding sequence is TGCGCCAGCAGCATCTTACAGGGTTTCACCGGGGAGCTGTTTTTT.

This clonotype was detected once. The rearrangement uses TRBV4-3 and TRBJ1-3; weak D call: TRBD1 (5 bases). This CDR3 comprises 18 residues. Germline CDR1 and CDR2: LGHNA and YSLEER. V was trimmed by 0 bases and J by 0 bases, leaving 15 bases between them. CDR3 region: CASSQDLWAGRSGNTIYF. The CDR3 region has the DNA TGCGCCAGCAGCCAAGATTTATGGGCGGGGCGCTCTGGAAACACCATATATTTT.

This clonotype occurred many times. The CDR3 loop is CASSRDMTNTEAFF. DNA for the CDR3: TGCGCCAGCAGTCGGGACATGACGAACACTGAAGCTTTCTTT. V is TRBV10-1 and J is TRBJ1-1, with D possibly matching TRBD1 (6 bases). Trimming left V 5 bases short and J 1 base short, with 11 bases between. The V gene's germline CDR1 is WNHNN and CDR2 SYGVQD (reference sequence). CDR3 size: 14 residues.

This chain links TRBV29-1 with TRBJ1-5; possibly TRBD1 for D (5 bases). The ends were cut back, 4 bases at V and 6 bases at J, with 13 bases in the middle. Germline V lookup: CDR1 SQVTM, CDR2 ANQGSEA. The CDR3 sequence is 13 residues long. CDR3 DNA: TGCAGCGTTGTGTCAGGGCCTCTTCAGCCCCAGCATTTT. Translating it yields CSVVSGPLQPQHF.

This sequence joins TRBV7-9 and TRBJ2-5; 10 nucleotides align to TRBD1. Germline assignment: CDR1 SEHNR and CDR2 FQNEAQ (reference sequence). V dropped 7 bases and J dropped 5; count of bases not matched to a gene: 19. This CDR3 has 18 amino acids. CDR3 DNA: TGTGCCAGCACCCCCGCCAGCAGCCAGGGACAGGGGCACGAGACCCAGTACTTC. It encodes CASTPASSQGQGHETQYF.

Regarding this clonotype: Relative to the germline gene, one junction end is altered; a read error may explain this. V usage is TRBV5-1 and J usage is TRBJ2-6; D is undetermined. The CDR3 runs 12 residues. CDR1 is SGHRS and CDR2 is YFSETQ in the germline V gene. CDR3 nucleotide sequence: TGCGTCAGCAGCCCTGGGGCCAACGTCCTGACTTTC. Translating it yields CVSSPGANVLTF. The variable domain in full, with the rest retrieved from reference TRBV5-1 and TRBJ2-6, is KAGVTQTPRYLIKTRGQQVTLSCSPISGHRSVSWYQQTPGQGLQFLFEYFSETQRNKGNFPGRFSGRQFSNSRSEMNVSTLELGDSALYLCVSSPGANVLTFGAGSRLTVL.

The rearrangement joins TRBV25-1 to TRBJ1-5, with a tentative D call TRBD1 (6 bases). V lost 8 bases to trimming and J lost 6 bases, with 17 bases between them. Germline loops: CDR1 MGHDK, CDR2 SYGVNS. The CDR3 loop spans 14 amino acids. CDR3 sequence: CASRGPGEGQPQHF. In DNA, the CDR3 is TGTGCCAGCCGCGGTCCAGGGGAGGGTCAGCCCCAGCATTTT.

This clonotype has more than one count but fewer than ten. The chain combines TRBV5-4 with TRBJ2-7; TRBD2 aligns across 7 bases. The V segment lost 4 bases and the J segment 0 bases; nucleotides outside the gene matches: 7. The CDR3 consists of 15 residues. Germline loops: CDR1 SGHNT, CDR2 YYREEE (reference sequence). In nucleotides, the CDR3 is TGTGCCAGCAGCGGGGGAGCGGGGAGCTCCTACGAGCAGTACTTC. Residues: CASSGGAGSSYEQYF. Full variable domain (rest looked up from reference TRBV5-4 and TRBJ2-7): ETGVTQSPTHLIKTRGQQVTLRCSSQSGHNTVSWYQQALGQGPQFIFQYYREEENGRGNFPPRFSGLQFPNYSSELNVNALELDDSALYLCASSGGAGSSYEQYFGPGTRLTVT.

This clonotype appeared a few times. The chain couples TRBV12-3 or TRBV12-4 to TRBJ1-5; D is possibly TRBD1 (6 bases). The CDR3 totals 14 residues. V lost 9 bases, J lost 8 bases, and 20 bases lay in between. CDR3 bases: TGTGCCAGTAGGACAGAGGCCGGAGGGAAGCCCCAGCATTTT. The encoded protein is CASRTEAGGKPQHF.

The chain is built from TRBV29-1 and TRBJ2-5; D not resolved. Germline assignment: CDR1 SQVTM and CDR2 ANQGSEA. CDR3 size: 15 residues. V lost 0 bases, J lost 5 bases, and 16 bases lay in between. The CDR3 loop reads CSVEEGMRIEETQYF. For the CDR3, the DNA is TGCAGCGTTGAAGAGGGGATGCGTATCGAGGAGACCCAGTACTTC.

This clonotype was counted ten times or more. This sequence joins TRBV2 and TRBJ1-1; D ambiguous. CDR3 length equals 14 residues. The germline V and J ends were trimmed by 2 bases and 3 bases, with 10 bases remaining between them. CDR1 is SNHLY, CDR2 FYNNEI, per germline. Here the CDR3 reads CASSEIGLYTEAFF. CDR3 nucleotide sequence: TGTGCCAGCAGTGAAATAGGGTTGTACACTGAAGCTTTCTTT.

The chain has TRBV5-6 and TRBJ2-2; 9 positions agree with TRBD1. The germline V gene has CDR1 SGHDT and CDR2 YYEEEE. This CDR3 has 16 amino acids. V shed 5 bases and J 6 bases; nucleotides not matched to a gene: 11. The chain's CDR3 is CASSLLGTGTSGELFF. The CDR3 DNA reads TGTGCCAGCAGTTTGCTCGGGACAGGGACATCCGGGGAGCTGTTTTTT.